What follows is one TCR beta chain and its context. TCRdb re-derived calls from the RT-PCR reads in MiXCR, one entry per CDR3 protein. The sample has fewer than 600,000 distinct CDR3 sequences; approximately 7.7% are singletons. The data stem from a study of response to subunit inactivated influenza vaccine. Germline values: CDR1 SGHTA, CDR2 FQGNSA. V shed 2 bases and J 5 bases; nucleotides not matched to a gene: 7. The CDR3 loop spans 15 amino acids. The material sequenced was PBMCs from blood, taken around 25 months after vaccination. The receptor comes from a man aged 50 to 69 who received an inactivated influenza vaccine. The V and J genes are TRBV7-2 and TRBJ1-1, with TRBD1 identical over 8 bases. The CDR3 loop reads CASSLIDRGRTEAFF. The CDR3 DNA sequence: TGTGCCAGCAGCTTAATAGACAGGGGTAGGACTGAAGCTTTCTTT.